The 17 T cell receptor beta chains presented below share a single source sample, sequenced in a study of CXCR3-negative and CXCR3-positive naive CD8 T cells. Study-wide findings and caveats: Naive cells that were CXCR3-positive had more hydrophobic TRB CDR3s (compared with CXCR3-negative naive cells).

With UMI labels, 5' RACE was used to prepare the TRB cDNA libraries. TCRdb re-analyzed the 5' RACE reads; it lists each CDR3 protein once, without DNA. The sample's table shows about 50,000 distinct CDR3 sequences. Their antigen targets remain unknown. The material sequenced was naive CXCR3+ CD8+ T cells from blood. Subset defined: CD45RO-CCR7+CD27+CD95- naive CD8+ T cells expressing CXCR3 (TNR3+). The receptors were gathered from a human donor in good health. Some clones in this sample may be carry-over from other donors' samples.

This CDR3 reads CASTSANGTDTQYF. This chain links TRBV10-1 with TRBJ2-3. There are 14 residues in the CDR3. The germline V gene has CDR1 WNHNN and CDR2 SYGVQD (reference sequence).

The chain links TRBV6-2 or TRBV6-3 to TRBJ1-5. CDR1 is MNHEY, CDR2 SVGEGT, per germline. The CDR3 contains 14 residues. This CDR3 is CASSYRGPGMPQHF.

The CDR3 spells CASSLALTSGGIRSSYEQYF. The genes are TRBV7-2 and TRBJ2-7; the TCRdb D gene call, TRBD2, has no DNA to confirm it. The CDR3 is made up of 20 amino acids. CDR1 and CDR2 from the germline V gene are SGHTA and FQGNSA.

The gene calls are TRBV20-1 and TRBJ1-2. Germline V gene sequence: CDR1 DFQATT, CDR2 SNEGSKA (reference sequence). The CDR3 has 13 amino acids. CDR3: CSARDITLGGYTF.

The rearrangement joins TRBV9 to TRBJ2-5; the D call of TRBD1 rests on TCRdb alone, since no DNA is present to check it. CDR3 length: 14 residues. Germline CDR1 reads SGDLS; CDR2 reads YYNGEE. CDR3 in amino acids: CASSVGAPQETQYF.

The chain carries TRBV20-1 and TRBJ2-3; TCRdb calls TRBD1, which cannot be checked without DNA. CDR3 length: 16 residues. Germline CDR1 DFQATT, CDR2 SNEGSKA (reference sequence). CDR3 region: CSAQNLGTGLTDTQYF.

This chain uses TRBV7-6 with TRBJ2-1; the TCRdb D gene call, TRBD2, has no DNA to confirm it. The CDR3 extends over 14 amino acids. Germline V gives CDR1 SGHVS, CDR2 FNYEAQ. The CDR3 protein is CASSLGAGVNEQFF.

This sequence joins TRBV15 and TRBJ1-4; TCRdb selects TRBD1, and the lack of DNA leaves this call unchecked. Germline V gene sequence: CDR1 LNHNV, CDR2 YYDKDF (reference sequence). The CDR3 contains 15 residues. This CDR3 reads CATSSPYGGREKLFF. Full variable domain (outside the CDR3, taken from reference TRBV15 and TRBJ1-4): DAMVIQNPRYQVTQFGKPVTLSCSQTLNHNVMYWYQQKSSQAPKLLFHYYDKDFNNEADTPDNFQSRRPNTSFCFLDIRSPGLGDTAMYLCATSSPYGGREKLFFGSGTQLSVL.

This clonotype is classed as medium-sized by frequency. The chain uses TRBV7-9 and TRBJ2-1; there is no DNA to check the TCRdb D call of TRBD1. CDR3 length: 16 residues. The germline CDR1 and CDR2 sequences are SEHNR and FQNEAQ (reference sequence). CDR3 in amino acids: CASSVSGGQGYNEQFF. Using reference TRBV7-9 and TRBJ2-1 for the parts outside the CDR3, the full variable domain is DTGVSQNPRHKITKRGQNVTFRCDPISEHNRLYWYRQTLGQGPEFLTYFQNEAQLEKSRLLSDRFSAERPKGSFSTLEIQRTEQGDSAMYLCASSVSGGQGYNEQFFGPGTRLTVL.

The CDR3 sequence: CASSHRDSTYNEQFF. The chain couples TRBV4-1 to TRBJ2-1; the D call of TRBD1 rests on TCRdb alone, since no DNA is present to check it. The CDR3 is 15 residues long. The germline V gene encodes CDR1 MGHRA and CDR2 YSYEKL.

The chain uses TRBV29-1 and TRBJ2-2; TCRdb's assignment of TRBD2 cannot be checked, as there is no DNA. The germline gives CDR1 SQVTM, CDR2 ANQGSEA. This CDR3 contains 13 residues. CDR3 in amino acids: CSADQRDTGELFF.

The chain carries TRBV29-1 and TRBJ1-1. The CDR3 contains 12 residues. The germline V gene has CDR1 SQVTM and CDR2 ANQGSEA. The CDR3 spells CSAQQTQLEAFF.

The gene calls are TRBV4-3 and TRBJ1-4; checking the TCRdb D call of TRBD1 is not possible without DNA. This CDR3 spans 16 amino acids. The germline CDR1 and CDR2 sequences are LGHNA and YSLEER. The chain's CDR3 is CASSQDRGQGFEKLFF.

The rearrangement links TRBV11-3 to TRBJ2-6; no DNA is available, so the TRBD1 call from TCRdb remains unchecked. Germline V gene sequence: CDR1 SGHNT, CDR2 YENEEA. The CDR3 runs to 18 residues. This CDR3 reads CASSSRPGQDSGANVLTF.

The chain's CDR3 is CASSRTPYISGANVLTF. The chain is built from TRBV5-6 and TRBJ2-6; TCRdb's D gene call, TRBD1, goes unchecked for lack of DNA. The CDR3 spans 17 residues. Germline-derived CDR1 and CDR2 are SGHDT and YYEEEE.

J is TRBJ2-3 and V is TRBV20-1; lacking DNA, the TRBD1 call made by TCRdb goes unchecked. This CDR3 is built from 11 residues. Germline V CDR1 and CDR2: DFQATT, SNEGSKA (reference sequence). The CDR3: CSASWGHTQYF.

V gene TRBV11-2 combines with J gene TRBJ2-5; as DNA is missing, the TRBD2 call by TCRdb cannot be tested. The germline CDR1 and CDR2 sequences are SGHAT and FQNNGV. The CDR3 is made up of 16 amino acids. CDR3 amino acids: CASSLHFAGGSETQYF.